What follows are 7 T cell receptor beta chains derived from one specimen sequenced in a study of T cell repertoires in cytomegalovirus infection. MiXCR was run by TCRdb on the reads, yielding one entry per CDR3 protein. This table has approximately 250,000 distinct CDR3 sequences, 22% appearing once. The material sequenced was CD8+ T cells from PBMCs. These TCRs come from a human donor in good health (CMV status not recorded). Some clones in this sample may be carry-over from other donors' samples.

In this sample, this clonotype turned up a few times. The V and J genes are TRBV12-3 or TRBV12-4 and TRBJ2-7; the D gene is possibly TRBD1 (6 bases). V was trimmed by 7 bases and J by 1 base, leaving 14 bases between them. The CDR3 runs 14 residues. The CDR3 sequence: CASTLTGPSYEQYF. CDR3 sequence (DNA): TGTGCCAGCACCTTGACAGGACCTTCCTACGAGCAGTACTTC.

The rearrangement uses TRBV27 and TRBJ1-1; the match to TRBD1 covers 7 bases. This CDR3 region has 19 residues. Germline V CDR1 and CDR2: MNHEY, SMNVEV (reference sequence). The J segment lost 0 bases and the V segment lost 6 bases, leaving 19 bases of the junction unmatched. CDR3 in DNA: TGTGCCAGCAGGCCATGGGGGCTCGACAGGGCCAGTATGAACACTGAAGCTTTCTTT. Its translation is CASRPWGLDRASMNTEAFF.

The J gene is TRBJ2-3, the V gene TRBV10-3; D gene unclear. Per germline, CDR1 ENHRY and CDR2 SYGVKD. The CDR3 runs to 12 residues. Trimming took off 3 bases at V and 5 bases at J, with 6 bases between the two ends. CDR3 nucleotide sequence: TGTGCCATCAGTGACGCTGGAGATACGCAGTATTTT. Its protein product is CAISDAGDTQYF.

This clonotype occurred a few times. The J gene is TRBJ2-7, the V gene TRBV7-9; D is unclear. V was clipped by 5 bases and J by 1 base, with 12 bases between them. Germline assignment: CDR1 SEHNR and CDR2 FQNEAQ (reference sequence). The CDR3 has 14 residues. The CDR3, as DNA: TGTGCCAGCAGCCCCTGGGCCCAGTCCTACGAGCAGTACTTC. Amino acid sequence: CASSPWAQSYEQYF.

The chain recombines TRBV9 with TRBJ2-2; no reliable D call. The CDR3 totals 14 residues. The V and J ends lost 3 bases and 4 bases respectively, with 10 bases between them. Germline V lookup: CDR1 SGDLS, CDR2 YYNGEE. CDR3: CASSATDGTGELFF. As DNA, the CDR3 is TGTGCCAGCAGCGCTACGGACGGCACCGGGGAGCTGTTTTTT.

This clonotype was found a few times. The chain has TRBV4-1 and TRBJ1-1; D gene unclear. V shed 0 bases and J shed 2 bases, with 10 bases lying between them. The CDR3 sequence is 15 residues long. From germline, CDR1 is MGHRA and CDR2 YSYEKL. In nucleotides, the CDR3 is TGCGCCAGCAGCCAAGAGTCGGGAGATAACACTGAAGCTTTCTTT. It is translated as CASSQESGDNTEAFF.

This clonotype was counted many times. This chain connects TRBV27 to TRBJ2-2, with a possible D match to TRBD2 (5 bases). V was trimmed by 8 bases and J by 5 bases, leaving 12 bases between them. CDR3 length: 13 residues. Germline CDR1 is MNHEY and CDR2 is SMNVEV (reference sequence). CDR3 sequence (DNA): TGTGCCAGCGCCGGGGAGTTGACCGGGGAGCTGTTTTTT. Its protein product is CASAGELTGELFF.